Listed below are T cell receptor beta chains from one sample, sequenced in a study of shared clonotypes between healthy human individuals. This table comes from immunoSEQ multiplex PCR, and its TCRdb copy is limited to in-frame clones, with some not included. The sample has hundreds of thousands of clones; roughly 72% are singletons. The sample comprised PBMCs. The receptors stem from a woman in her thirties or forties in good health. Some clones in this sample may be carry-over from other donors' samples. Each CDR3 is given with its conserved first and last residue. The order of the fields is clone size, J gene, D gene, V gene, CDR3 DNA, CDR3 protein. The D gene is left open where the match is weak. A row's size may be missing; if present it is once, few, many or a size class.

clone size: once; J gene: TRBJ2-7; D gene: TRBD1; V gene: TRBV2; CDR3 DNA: TGTGCCAGCAGTTATACGGGACAGGGTACCTACGAGCAGTACTTC; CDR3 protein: CASSYTGQGTYEQYF
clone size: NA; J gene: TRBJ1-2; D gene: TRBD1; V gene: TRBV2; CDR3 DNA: TGTGCCAGCAGGACGGACAGGGGACAACGTACTAACTATGGCTACACCTTC; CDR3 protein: CASRTDRGQRTNYGYTF
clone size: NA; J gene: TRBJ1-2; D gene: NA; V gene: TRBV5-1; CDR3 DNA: TGCGCCAGCAGCTTGGAGGGTTATGGGGGCTACACCTTC; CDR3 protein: CASSLEGYGGYTF
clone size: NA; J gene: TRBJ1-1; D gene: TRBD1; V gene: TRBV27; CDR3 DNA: TGTGCCAGCAGGGACAGGGGACTGAACACTGAAGCTTTCTTT; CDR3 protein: CASRDRGLNTEAFF
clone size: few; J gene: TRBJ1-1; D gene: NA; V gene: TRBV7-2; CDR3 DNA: TGTGCCAGCAGCTTAGAGCTATTCGGAAGGGCTTTCTTT; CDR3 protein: CASSLELFGRAFF
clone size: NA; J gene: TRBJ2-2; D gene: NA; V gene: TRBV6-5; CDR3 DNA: TGTGCCAGCAGTAGGACGTTGGACGGGGAGCTGTTTTTT; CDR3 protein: CASSRTLDGELFF
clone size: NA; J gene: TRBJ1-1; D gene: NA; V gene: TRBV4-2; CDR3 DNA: TGTGCCAGCAGCTTTCACAGGAACACTGAAGCTTTCTTT; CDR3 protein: CASSFHRNTEAFF
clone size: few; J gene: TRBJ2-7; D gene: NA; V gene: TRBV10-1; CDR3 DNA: TGCGCCAGCAGTGTGGCGGGCAGGGCCTACGAGCAGTACTTC; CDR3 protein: CASSVAGRAYEQYF
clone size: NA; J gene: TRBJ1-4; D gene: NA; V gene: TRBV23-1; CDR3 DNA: TGCGCCAGCAGTCAAAGGATCAATGAAAAACTGTTTTTT; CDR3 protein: CASSQRINEKLFF
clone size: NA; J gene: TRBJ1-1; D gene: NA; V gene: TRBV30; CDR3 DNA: TGTGCCTGGTGGGATATGTCGCTCACTGAAGCTTTCTTT; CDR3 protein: CAWWDMSLTEAFF
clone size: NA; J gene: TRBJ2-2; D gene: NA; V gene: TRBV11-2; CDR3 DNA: TGTGCCAGCAGCTTATCTTCTGAGTACGGGGAGCTGTTTTTT; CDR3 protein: CASSLSSEYGELFF
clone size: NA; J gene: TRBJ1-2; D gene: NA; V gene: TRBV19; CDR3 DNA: TGTGCCAGTAATTCGGGACTGATATCCTATGGCTACACCTTC; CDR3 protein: CASNSGLISYGYTF
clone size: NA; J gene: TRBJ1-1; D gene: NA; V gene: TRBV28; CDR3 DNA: TGTGCCAGCAGTCCCCCAGGGTCTTCACGGGAAGCTTTCTTT; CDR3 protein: CASSPPGSSREAFF
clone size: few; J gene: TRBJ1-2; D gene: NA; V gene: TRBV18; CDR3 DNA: TGTGCCAGCTCACCAGGGGAGGATGGCTACACCTTC; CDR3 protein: CASSPGEDGYTF
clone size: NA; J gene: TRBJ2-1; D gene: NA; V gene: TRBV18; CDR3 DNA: TGTGCCAGCTCACTTTTTAGCCTAATGACGGAAAATGAGCAGTTCTTC; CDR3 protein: CASSLFSLMTENEQFF
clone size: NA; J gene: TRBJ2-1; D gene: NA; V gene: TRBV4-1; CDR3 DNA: TGCGCCAGCAGCCAAGAAGGGGGTGGGAGGCCCTACAATGAGCAGTTCTTC; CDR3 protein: CASSQEGGGRPYNEQFF
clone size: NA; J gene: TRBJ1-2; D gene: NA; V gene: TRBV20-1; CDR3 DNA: TGCAGTGCTGTACAGCGTGGCTACACCTTC; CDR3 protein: CSAVQRGYTF
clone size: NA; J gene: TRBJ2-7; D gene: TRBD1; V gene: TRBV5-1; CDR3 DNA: TGCGCCAGCAGGCCTCGACAGGGGGCAGACTACGAGCAGTACTTC; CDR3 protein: CASRPRQGADYEQYF
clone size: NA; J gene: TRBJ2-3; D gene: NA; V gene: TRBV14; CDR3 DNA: TGTGCCAGCAGCCTGGCAGATACGCAGTATTTT; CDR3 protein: CASSLADTQYF
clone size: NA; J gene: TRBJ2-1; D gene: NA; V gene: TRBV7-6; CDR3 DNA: TGTGCCAGCAGCTTATATCCGTGGGGCTTCAATGAGCAGTTCTTC; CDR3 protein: CASSLYPWGFNEQFF
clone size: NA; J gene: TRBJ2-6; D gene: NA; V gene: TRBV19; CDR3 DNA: TGTGCCAGTAGTATACCCGCCAGTGCCGGGGCCAACGTCCTGACTTTC; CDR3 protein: CASSIPASAGANVLTF
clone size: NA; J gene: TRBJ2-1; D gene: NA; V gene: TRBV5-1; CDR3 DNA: TGCGCCAGCAGCTTTGGTAATGAGCAGTTCTTC; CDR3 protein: CASSFGNEQFF
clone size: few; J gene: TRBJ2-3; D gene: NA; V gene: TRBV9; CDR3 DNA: TGTGCCAGCAGCGGGCCTAAGGGTACGCAGTATTTT; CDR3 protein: CASSGPKGTQYF
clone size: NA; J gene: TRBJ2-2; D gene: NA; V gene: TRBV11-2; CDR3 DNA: TGTGCCAGCAGCTACAGGGTAGTTGCCGGGGAGCTGTTTTTT; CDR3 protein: CASSYRVVAGELFF
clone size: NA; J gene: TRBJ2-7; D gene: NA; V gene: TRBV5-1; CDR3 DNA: TGCGCCAGCAGCTTGGTTCCCGCGAACGAGCAGTACTTC; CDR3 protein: CASSLVPANEQYF
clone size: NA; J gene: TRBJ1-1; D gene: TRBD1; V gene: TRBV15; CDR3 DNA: TGTGCCACCAGCCGGTGGACAGGTAGGATGTTGAACACTGAAGCTTTCTTT; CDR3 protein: CATSRWTGRMLNTEAFF
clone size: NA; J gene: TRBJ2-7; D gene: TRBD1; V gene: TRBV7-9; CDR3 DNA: TGTGCCAGCAGCCTCGGGACAGGGTGGGGGGAGCAGTACTTC; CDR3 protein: CASSLGTGWGEQYF